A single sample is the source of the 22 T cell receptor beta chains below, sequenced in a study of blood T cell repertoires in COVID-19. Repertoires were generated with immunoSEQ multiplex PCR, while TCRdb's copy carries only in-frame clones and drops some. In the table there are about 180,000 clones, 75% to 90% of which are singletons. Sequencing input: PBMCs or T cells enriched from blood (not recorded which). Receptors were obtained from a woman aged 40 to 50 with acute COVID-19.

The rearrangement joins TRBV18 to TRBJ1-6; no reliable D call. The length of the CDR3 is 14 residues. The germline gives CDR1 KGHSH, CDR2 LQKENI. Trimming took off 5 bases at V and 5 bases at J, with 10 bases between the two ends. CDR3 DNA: TGTGCCAGCTCAGGGCGGGCGAATAATTCACCCCTCCACTTT. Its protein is CASSGRANNSPLHF.

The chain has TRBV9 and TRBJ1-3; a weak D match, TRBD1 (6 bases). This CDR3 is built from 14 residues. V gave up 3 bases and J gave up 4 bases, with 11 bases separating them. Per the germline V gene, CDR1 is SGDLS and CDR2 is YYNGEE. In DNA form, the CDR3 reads TGTGCCAGCAGCGAACAGGGTTTGGGAAACACCATATATTTT. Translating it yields CASSEQGLGNTIYF.

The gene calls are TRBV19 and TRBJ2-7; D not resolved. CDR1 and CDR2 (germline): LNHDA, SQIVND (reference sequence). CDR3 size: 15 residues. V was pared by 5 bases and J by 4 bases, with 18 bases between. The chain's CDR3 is CASSPVNYPPYEQYF. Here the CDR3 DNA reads TGTGCCAGTAGTCCAGTCAACTATCCGCCGTACGAGCAGTACTTC.

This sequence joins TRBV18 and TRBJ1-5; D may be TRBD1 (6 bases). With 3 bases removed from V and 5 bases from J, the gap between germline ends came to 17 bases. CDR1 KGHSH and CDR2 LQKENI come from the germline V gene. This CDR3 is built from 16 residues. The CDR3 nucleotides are TGTGCCAGCTCACCCTTACCACAGGGAAAAGATCAGCCCCAGCATTTT. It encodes CASSPLPQGKDQPQHF.

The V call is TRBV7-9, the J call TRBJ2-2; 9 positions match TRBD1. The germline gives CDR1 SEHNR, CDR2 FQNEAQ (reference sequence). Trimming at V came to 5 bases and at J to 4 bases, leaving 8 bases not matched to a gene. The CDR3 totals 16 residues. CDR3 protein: CASSRQGGTSTGELFF. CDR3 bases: TGTGCCAGCAGCCGACAGGGGGGCACGTCCACCGGGGAGCTGTTTTTT.

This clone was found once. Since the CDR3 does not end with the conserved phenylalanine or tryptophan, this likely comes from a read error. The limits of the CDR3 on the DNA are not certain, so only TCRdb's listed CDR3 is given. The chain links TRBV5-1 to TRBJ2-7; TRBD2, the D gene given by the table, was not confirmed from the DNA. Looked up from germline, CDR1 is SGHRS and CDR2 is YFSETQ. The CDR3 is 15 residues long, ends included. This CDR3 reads CASSLAEHPRTSGNI.

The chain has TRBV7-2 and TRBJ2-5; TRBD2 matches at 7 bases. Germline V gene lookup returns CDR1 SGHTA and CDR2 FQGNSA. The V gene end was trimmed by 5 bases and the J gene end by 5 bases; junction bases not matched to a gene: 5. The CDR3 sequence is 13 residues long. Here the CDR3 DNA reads TGTGCCAGCAGCCTAGTGGGGGGGGAGACCCAGTACTTC. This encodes CASSLVGGETQYF.

CDR3 in DNA: TGCGCCAGCAGCTTGGGGGGGACAGGGGCCTCCTACGAGCAGTACTTC. As protein: CASSLGGTGASYEQYF. The chain links TRBV5-1 to TRBJ2-7; TRBD1 aligns across 10 bases. The germline V gene has CDR1 SGHRS and CDR2 YFSETQ. The J segment lost 0 bases and the V segment lost 0 bases, leaving 3 bases of the junction unmatched. CDR3 length: 16 residues.

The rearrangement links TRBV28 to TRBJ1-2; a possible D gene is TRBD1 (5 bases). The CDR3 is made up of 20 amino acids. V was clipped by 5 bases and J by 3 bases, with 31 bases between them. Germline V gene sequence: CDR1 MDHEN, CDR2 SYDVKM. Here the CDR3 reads CASSPTPRGGKGRYDYGYTF. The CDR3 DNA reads TGTGCCAGCAGTCCAACCCCCCGAGGCGGGAAGGGGAGGTATGACTATGGCTACACCTTC.

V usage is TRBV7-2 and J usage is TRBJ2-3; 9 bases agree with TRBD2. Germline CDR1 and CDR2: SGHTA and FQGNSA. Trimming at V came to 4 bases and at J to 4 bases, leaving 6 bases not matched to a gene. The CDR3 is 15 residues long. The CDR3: CASSSQAGGPDTQYF. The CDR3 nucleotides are TGTGCCAGCAGCTCCCAAGCGGGAGGCCCAGATACGCAGTATTTT.

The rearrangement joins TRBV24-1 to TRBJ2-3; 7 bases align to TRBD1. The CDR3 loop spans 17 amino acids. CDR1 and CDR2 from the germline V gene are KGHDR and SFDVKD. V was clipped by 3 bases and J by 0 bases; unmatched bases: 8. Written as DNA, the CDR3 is TGTGCCACCAGTGATCCCCGACAGGGCCTTAGCACAGATACGCAGTATTTT. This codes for CATSDPRQGLSTDTQYF.

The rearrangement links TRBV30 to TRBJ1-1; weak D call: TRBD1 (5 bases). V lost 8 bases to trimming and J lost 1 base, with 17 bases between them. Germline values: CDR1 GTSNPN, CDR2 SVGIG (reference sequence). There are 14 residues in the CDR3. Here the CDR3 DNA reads TGTGCCGGGGAAAGGGGAGGGTCGAACACTGAAGCTTTCTTT. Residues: CAGERGGSNTEAFF.

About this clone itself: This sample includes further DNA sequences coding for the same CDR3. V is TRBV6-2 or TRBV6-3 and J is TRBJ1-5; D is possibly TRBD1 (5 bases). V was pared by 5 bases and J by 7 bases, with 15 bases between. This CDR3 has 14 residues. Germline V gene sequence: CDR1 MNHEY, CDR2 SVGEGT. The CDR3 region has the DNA TGTGCCAGCAGTCCCTCGGGGGGGGGACAGCCCCAGCATTTT. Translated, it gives CASSPSGGGQPQHF.

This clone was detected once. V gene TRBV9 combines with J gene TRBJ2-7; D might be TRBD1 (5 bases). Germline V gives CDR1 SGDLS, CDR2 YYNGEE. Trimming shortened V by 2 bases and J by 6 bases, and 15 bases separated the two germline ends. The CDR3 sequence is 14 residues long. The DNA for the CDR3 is TGTGCCAGCAGCGTTACCCAGGGTTTGGGCGAGCAGTACTTC. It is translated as CASSVTQGLGEQYF.

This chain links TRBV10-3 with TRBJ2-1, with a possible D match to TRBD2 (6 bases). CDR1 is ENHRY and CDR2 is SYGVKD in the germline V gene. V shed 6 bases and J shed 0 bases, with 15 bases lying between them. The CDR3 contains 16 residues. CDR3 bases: TGTGCCATCAGCGCGGGCCGGGGGAGCTCCTACAATGAGCAGTTCTTC. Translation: CAISAGRGSSYNEQFF.

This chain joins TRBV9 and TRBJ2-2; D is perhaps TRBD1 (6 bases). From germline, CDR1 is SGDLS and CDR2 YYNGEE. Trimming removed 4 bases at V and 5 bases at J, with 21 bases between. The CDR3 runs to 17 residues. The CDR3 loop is CASSRRTVGARTGELFF. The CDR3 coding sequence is TGTGCCAGCAGCCGAAGAACTGTGGGGGCTCGGACCGGGGAGCTGTTTTTT.

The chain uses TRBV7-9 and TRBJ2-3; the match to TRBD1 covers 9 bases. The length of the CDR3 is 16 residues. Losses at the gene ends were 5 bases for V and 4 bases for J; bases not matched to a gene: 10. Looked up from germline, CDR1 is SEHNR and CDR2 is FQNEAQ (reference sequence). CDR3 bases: TGTGCCAGCAGCGATACCGGGACAGGGAATTCAGATACGCAGTATTTT. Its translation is CASSDTGTGNSDTQYF.

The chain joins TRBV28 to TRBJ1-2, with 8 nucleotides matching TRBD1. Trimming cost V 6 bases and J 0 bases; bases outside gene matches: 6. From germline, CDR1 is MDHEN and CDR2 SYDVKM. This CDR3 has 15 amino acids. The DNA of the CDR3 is TGTGCCAGCAGGTACAGGGGGTTAGCTAACTATGGCTACACCTTC. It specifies CASRYRGLANYGYTF.

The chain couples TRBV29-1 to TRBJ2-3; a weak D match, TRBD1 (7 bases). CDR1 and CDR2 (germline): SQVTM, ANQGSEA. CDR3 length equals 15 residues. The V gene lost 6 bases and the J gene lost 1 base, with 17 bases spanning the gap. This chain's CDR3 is CSVVGDREGTDTQYF. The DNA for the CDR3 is TGCAGCGTCGTAGGAGACAGGGAGGGCACAGATACGCAGTATTTT.

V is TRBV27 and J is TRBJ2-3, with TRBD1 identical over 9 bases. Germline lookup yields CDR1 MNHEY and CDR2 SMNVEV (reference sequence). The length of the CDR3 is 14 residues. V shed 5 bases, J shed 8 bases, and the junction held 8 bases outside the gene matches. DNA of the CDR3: TGTGCCAGCAGTCCGGGACAGGGATCCCTTACGCAGTATTTT. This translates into CASSPGQGSLTQYF.

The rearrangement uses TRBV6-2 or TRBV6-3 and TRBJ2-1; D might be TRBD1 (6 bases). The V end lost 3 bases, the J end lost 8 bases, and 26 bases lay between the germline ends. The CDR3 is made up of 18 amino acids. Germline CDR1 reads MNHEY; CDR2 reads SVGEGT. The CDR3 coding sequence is TGTGCCAGCAGTTATAGGACCCCTCGGCAGGGGTCGGCTGATGAGCAGTTCTTC. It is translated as CASSYRTPRQGSADEQFF.

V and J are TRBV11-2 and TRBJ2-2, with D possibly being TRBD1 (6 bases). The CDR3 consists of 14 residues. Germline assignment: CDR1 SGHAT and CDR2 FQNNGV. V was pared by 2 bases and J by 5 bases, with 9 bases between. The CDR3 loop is CASSLSGVTGELFF. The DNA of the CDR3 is TGTGCCAGCAGCTTATCAGGGGTGACCGGGGAGCTGTTTTTT.